The entry that follows covers one TCR beta chain sequence. The same CDR3 arises from other DNA sequences in this sample as well. Enrollment of patients from Seattle took place during active infection, with longitudinal follow-up. CDR1 KGHSH and CDR2 LQKENI come from the germline V gene. V was pared by 3 bases and J by 0 bases, with 5 bases of the junction left unmatched. The CDR3 totals 15 residues. This sample is part of a study of blood T cell repertoires in COVID-19. Study-wide background: Samples representing acute and convalescent COVID-19 were sourced from the United States, Italy and Spain. Sources were T cells, B-cell-depleted T cells, or PBMCs; the material itself was cDNA or gDNA.

Method: immunoSEQ multiplex PCR; TCRdb's copy keeps in-frame clones and lacks some. The sample lists 270,000 or so clones; about 88% were seen once. This chain joins TRBV18 and TRBJ2-7, with 7 bases aligning to TRBD2. The receptor was isolated from a human donor with COVID-19, enrolled during active disease. The donor label of this sample is uncertain. The specimen sequenced was peripheral blood. The CDR3 reads CASSPTSASSYEQYF. CDR3 coding DNA: TGTGCCAGCTCACCTACTAGCGCGAGCTCCTACGAGCAGTACTTC.